This T cell receptor beta chain was recorded in a study of T cell responses to AZD1222 COVID-19 vaccine (dated by TCRdb to the early 2020s). For the study in its entirety: TCR sequencing was performed for more than 230 trial participants, of whom about 200 were given two doses of AZD1222 and some 26 were given two doses of MenACWY control vaccine. Enrollment into the trials was organized by age into subgroups of 18-55, 56-69 and 70-plus years, and those subgroups contained 148, 28 and 57 TCR-sequenced participants, respectively. What the work shows at the level of the full study, not this receptor alone: In the small 56-69-year group, the increase in depth fell short of significance, most likely because of low power. No day 14 peak-response samples were available, so repertoires were characterized only after the peak T cell response. Most participants were white British and females outnumbered males, and the authors suggested that clonal diversity may have been underestimated. Conclusions about previously exposed vaccinees are limited, since just six or seven AZD1222 recipients were seropositive for SARS-CoV-2 at baseline. Reportedly, almost half of the unique spike-specific TCRs recognized epitopes lying outside the regions that are mutated in the B.1.351 and B.1.1.7 variants. Spike-specific TCR breadth and depth rose significantly after two AZD1222 doses compared with day 0 and with MenACWY recipients. The vaccine-associated CD4 TCRs covered the entire spike protein, and the dominant responses fell in regions 160-218 and 743-854.

From the cysteine up to the phenylalanine, the CDR3 has a length of 15 residues. The sequence is cut down to CDR3 DNA, 45 bases in frame from base 1. From the germline V gene, CDR1 is SGDLS and CDR2 is YYNGEE. Trimming removed 4 bases from V and 5 bases from J, leaving 18 bases between the germline ends. The time point label here, explained by the study, means: about 28 days (+/-7) after the second vaccine dose. In the paper's terms, the treatment or condition label means: meningococcal conjugate vaccine given as trial control. Vaccinee samples were obtained from the UK trials COV001 and COV002, which included a single-blind randomized controlled phase 2/3 trial of AZD1222 (ChAdOx1 nCoV-19) in healthy adults. For TCRbeta chain sequencing, PBMC samples from trial participants were taken at day 0 and at day 28 after the second dose. On this clone itself: Its target antigen remains unknown. Within one base of it there is no much larger clone, and no base qualities were kept.

The CDR3 regions of human TCRbeta chains were analyzed by immunosequencing. Turning to the authors' computational methods: TCRs in the repertoires were matched against a reference library of SARS-CoV-2-specific TCRs that had been generated with the MIRA antigen-specificity platform. Breadth meant the fraction of unique TCRs that were SARS-CoV-2-associated, whereas depth meant the fraction of total T cells that were SARS-CoV-2-associated. Using the MIRA data, each spike-specific TCR was assigned both to the spike region to which the TCR was reactive and to a CD4 or CD8 class. Log10-transformed breadth and depth values were compared by one-way ANOVA with Sidak's multiple comparisons tests. This is the immuneACCESS table as TCRdb keeps it, with only in-frame sequences that have V and J called. A part of the clones is gone; compared with another copy, unresolved V genes explain less than half, and the rest is unexplained. That table gives V, J and clone size, and the DNA gave D and trimming. The sample has some 150,000 clones on record, approximately 85% of them singletons. The ten largest make up 7.9% of the sample.

The source was peripheral blood, collected 28 days after the second dose of the MenACWY control vaccine. The V gene is TRBV9 and the J gene is TRBJ1-2, with the D gene not confidently named. This receptor was taken from an adult who received the MenACWY meningococcal vaccine as a control. CDR3 loop: CASSFKLGGSYGYTF. The DNA is as follows: TGTGCCAGCAGCTTCAAATTGGGAGGGTCGTATGGCTACACCTTC.